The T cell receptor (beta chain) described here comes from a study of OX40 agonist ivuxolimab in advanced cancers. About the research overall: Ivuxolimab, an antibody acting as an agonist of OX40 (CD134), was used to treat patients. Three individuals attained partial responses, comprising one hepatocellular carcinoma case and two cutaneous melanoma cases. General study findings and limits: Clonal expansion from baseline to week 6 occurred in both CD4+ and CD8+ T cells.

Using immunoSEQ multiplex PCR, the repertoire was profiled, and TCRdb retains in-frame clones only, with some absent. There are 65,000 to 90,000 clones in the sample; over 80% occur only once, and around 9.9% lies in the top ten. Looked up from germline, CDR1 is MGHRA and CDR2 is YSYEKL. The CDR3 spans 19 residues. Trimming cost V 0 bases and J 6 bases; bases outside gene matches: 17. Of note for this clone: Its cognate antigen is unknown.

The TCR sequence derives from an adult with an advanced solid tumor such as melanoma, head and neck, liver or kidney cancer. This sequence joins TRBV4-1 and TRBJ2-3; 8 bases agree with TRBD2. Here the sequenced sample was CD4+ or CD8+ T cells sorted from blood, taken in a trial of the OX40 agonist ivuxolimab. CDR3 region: CASSQETSSGPGPTDTQYF. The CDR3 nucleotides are TGCGCCAGCAGCCAAGAGACGTCTAGCGGGCCGGGCCCCACGGATACGCAGTATTTT.